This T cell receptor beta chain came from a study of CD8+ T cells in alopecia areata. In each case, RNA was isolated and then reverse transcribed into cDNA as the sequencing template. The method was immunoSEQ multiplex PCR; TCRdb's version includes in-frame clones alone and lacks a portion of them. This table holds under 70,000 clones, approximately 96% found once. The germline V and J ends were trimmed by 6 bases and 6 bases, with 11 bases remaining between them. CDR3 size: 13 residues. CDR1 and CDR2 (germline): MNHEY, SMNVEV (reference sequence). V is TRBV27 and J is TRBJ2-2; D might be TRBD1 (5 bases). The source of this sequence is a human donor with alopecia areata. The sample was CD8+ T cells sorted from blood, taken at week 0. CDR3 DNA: TGTGCCAGCAGCATAAGGGGTGCCGGGGAGCTGTTTTTT. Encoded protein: CASSIRGAGELFF.